The 31 T cell receptor beta chains presented below share a single source sample, sequenced in a study of T-cell memory formation after mild COVID-19. TCRdb independently ran MiXCR on the 5' RACE reads; one entry per CDR3 protein. Altogether hundreds of thousands of distinct CDR3 sequences are present, 25% to 30% being singletons, with the ten largest covering approximately 13%. Sequencing input: PBMCs or a T cell subset sorted from them (not recorded which). Every receptor here comes from an adult woman who had mild COVID-19 (a few samples of this study predate the infection). Cell type and time point are not known.

The V and J genes are TRBV12-3 or TRBV12-4 and TRBJ2-1; perhaps TRBD1 as D (7 bases). V lost 6 bases to trimming and J lost 7 bases, with 19 bases between them. The CDR3 runs 15 residues. CDR3 in DNA: TGTGCCAGCAGCCCGACTCAGGGGGGCCGGAATGAGCAGTTCTTC. It is translated as CASSPTQGGRNEQFF.

The chain has TRBV5-5 and TRBJ2-3, with TRBD2 identical over 14 bases. The CDR3 totals 15 residues. V lost 6 bases to trimming and J lost 4 bases; unmatched junction nucleotides: 4. Germline V gene data show CDR1 as SGHKS and CDR2 as YYEKEE (reference sequence). The CDR3 is CASTRGLAGADTQYF. CDR3 coding DNA: TGTGCCAGCACGAGGGGACTAGCGGGGGCAGATACGCAGTATTTT.

The chain combines TRBV2 with TRBJ2-3; 7 bases line up with TRBD1. CDR3 length: 13 amino acids. The V gene end was trimmed by 6 bases and the J gene end by 5 bases; junction bases not matched to a gene: 5. In germline, CDR1 is SNHLY, CDR2 FYNNEI. The CDR3 nucleotides are TGTGCCAGCAGATGGGCAGGGGGAGATACGCAGTATTTT. Translation: CASRWAGGDTQYF.

The CDR3 protein is CASSPNQQETQYF. Written as DNA, the CDR3 is TGTGCCAGCTCACCGAATCAACAAGAGACCCAGTACTTC. This chain uses TRBV18 with TRBJ2-5; no reliable D call. The V and J ends lost 3 bases and 2 bases respectively, with 7 bases between them. The length of the CDR3 is 13 residues. CDR1 and CDR2 from the germline V gene are KGHSH and LQKENI. Looking up the rest from reference TRBV18 and TRBJ2-5 gives the full variable domain: NAGVMQNPRHLVRRRGQEARLRCSPMKGHSHVYWYRQLPEEGLKFMVYLQKENIIDESGMPKERFSAEFPKEGPSILRIQQVVRGDSAAYFCASSPNQQETQYFGPGTRLLVL.

This clonotype appeared a few times. The chain joins TRBV24-1 to TRBJ1-2, with D perhaps TRBD1 (5 bases). CDR3 length: 14 residues. Trimming took 3 bases from V and 8 from J, leaving 15 bases between them. From germline, CDR1 is KGHDR and CDR2 SFDVKD. The CDR3 bases are TGTGCCACCAGTGATCCTGACAGAACTAGAGGCTACACCTTC. It encodes CATSDPDRTRGYTF.

The chain uses TRBV20-1 and TRBJ2-5, with TRBD1 matching 8 bases. CDR1 is DFQATT, CDR2 SNEGSKA, per germline (reference sequence). V shed 4 bases, J shed 13 bases, and the junction held 8 bases outside the gene matches. The CDR3 is 11 amino acids. The CDR3 DNA follows: TGCAGTGCTACCCCCGGACAGGGACCGTACTTC. Translation gives CSATPGQGPYF.

This sequence joins TRBV6-1 and TRBJ1-1; the D gene is possibly TRBD1 (5 bases). Germline assignment: CDR1 MNHNS and CDR2 SASEGT. V lost 6 bases and J lost 5, with 13 bases in between. The CDR3 runs to 13 residues. DNA of the CDR3: TGTGCCAGCAGCCGCCGGGGGGAGACTGAAGCTTTCTTT. Translation gives CASSRRGETEAFF.

In its sample, this clonotype was seen a few times. J is TRBJ1-3 and V is TRBV5-1; D ambiguous. The CDR3 covers 15 residues. The V end was cut by 0 bases, the J end by 1 base, with 8 bases between. The germline CDR1 and CDR2 sequences are SGHRS and YFSETQ. The chain's CDR3 is CASSLDGFSGNTIYF. In DNA form, the CDR3 reads TGCGCCAGCAGCTTGGACGGGTTTTCTGGAAACACCATATATTTT.

This clonotype was seen more than once but under ten times. The rearrangement uses TRBV29-1 and TRBJ2-1; 7 bases fit TRBD2. Trimming cost V 4 bases and J 10 bases; bases outside gene matches: 10. Germline CDR1 SQVTM, CDR2 ANQGSEA. The CDR3 has 13 amino acids. The CDR3 DNA reads as TGCAGCGTTGTAGGCGCCCTAGCGGACGAGCAGTTCTTC. This encodes CSVVGALADEQFF.

The gene calls are TRBV15 and TRBJ2-7, with D perhaps TRBD1 or TRBD2 (5 bases each). Per germline, CDR1 LNHNV and CDR2 YYDKDF (reference sequence). Trimming pared 6 bases from V and 2 bases from J, leaving 20 bases between. This CDR3 has 16 amino acids. DNA of the CDR3: TGTGCCACCAGTAATCCCCCGGGACCAACCACCTACGAGCAGTACTTC. Encoded protein: CATSNPPGPTTYEQYF. Based on the CDR3 plus reference TRBV15 and TRBJ2-7, the full variable domain is DAMVIQNPRYQVTQFGKPVTLSCSQTLNHNVMYWYQQKSSQAPKLLFHYYDKDFNNEADTPDNFQSRRPNTSFCFLDIRSPGLGDTAMYLCATSNPPGPTTYEQYFGPGTRLTVT.

This clonotype was detected a few times. The chain uses TRBV12-3 or TRBV12-4 and TRBJ2-7; 7 bases are shared with TRBD1. After removal of 6 bases from V and 1 base from J, the junction contained 9 bases not matched to a gene. The CDR3 is 15 amino acids. The CDR3 protein is CASRPGQVSSYEQYF. The CDR3 DNA sequence: TGTGCCAGCAGACCCGGACAGGTGTCTTCCTACGAGCAGTACTTC.

This clonotype was counted only a few times. The rearrangement uses TRBV7-8 and TRBJ2-1, with 7 bases matching TRBD2. Germline trimming cut 5 bases from V and 9 bases from J; bases unmatched to any gene: 4. Germline CDR1 and CDR2: SGHVS and FQNEAQ. The CDR3 is 12 residues long. The CDR3 sequence is CASSPGTIEQFF. DNA of the CDR3: TGTGCCAGCAGCCCCGGGACTATTGAGCAGTTCTTC. The full variable domain, its missing parts supplied by reference TRBV7-8 and TRBJ2-1, is GAGVSQSPRYKVAKRGQDVALRCDPISGHVSLFWYQQALGQGPEFLTYFQNEAQLDKSGLPSDRFFAERPEGSVSTLKIQRTQQEDSAVYLCASSPGTIEQFFGPGTRLTVL.

This clonotype was counted between two and nine times. The chain combines TRBV4-3 with TRBJ2-7, with D tentatively TRBD2 (5 bases). The germline V and J ends were trimmed by 0 bases and 7 bases, with 16 bases remaining between them. Germline CDR1 reads LGHNA; CDR2 reads YSLEER. The CDR3 loop spans 15 amino acids. The CDR3 protein is CASSQDYTGTGEQYF. The CDR3 bases are TGCGCCAGCAGCCAAGATTACACGGGCACGGGGGAGCAGTACTTC.

The chain couples TRBV4-2 to TRBJ2-1, with D tentatively TRBD2 (5 bases). The V end was cut by 3 bases, the J end by 0 bases, with 12 bases between. CDR1 and CDR2 from the germline V gene are LGHNA and YNFKEQ. The CDR3 is 16 residues long. The CDR3 region is CASSHPGESSYNEQFF. In nucleotides, the CDR3 is TGTGCCAGCAGCCACCCCGGGGAGAGCTCCTACAATGAGCAGTTCTTC.

J is TRBJ2-7 and V is TRBV20-1; TRBD2 is a possible D gene (6 bases). Trimming cost V 4 bases and J 0 bases, with 16 bases left between them. The germline V gene has CDR1 DFQATT and CDR2 SNEGSKA (reference sequence). The CDR3 is made up of 15 amino acids. The CDR3 region has the DNA TGCAGTGCTAAAACCTACGACGGGAGCTCCTACGAGCAGTACTTC. Translating gives CSAKTYDGSSYEQYF.

This chain connects TRBV4-1 to TRBJ2-3, with 7 nucleotides matching TRBD1. This CDR3 contains 15 residues. With 3 bases clipped from V and 3 bases from J, the junction kept 6 bases outside the gene matches. Germline-derived CDR1 and CDR2 are MGHRA and YSYEKL. CDR3 nucleotides: TGCGCCAGCAGCCAGACAGGGTTAGGTACAGATACGCAGTATTTT. This gives the protein CASSQTGLGTDTQYF.

This clonotype was recorded at least ten times. The chain is built from TRBV11-2 and TRBJ2-7; tentatively, D is TRBD1 (6 bases). Germline-derived CDR1 and CDR2 are SGHAT and FQNNGV. V was pared by 1 base and J by 2 bases, with 6 bases between. CDR3 length: 13 residues. In DNA, the CDR3 is TGTGCCAGCAGCTTAGGGACAGCCTACGAGCAGTACTTC. Its translation is CASSLGTAYEQYF. Filled out from reference TRBV11-2 and TRBJ2-7, the complete variable domain reads EAGVAQSPRYKIIEKRQSVAFWCNPISGHATLYWYQQILGQGPKLLIQFQNNGVVDDSQLPKDRFSAERLKGVDSTLKIQPAKLEDSAVYLCASSLGTAYEQYFGPGTRLTVT.

The CDR3 here is CASSYQSSYNEQFF. CDR3 DNA sequence: TGTGCCAGCAGTTACCAAAGCTCCTACAATGAGCAGTTCTTC. This rearrangement joins TRBV6-2 or TRBV6-3 to TRBJ2-1; D gene ambiguous. Germline CDR1 and CDR2: MNHEY and SVGEGT. The germline V and J ends were trimmed by 2 bases and 0 bases, with 5 bases remaining between them. CDR3 length: 14 residues.

This clonotype turned up a few times. This chain connects TRBV6-1 to TRBJ1-5; D gene ambiguous. Germline lookup yields CDR1 MNHNS and CDR2 SASEGT. The CDR3 covers 14 residues. The V end lost 10 bases, the J end lost 4 bases, and 17 bases lay between the germline ends. CDR3 amino acids: CATRSGAENQPQHF. The CDR3, as DNA: TGTGCCACACGTTCCGGTGCGGAGAATCAGCCCCAGCATTTT.

This clonotype was detected only a few times. The rearrangement joins TRBV12-3 or TRBV12-4 to TRBJ2-5, with TRBD2 matching 7 bases. The CDR3 extends over 13 amino acids. J gave up 4 bases and V 7 bases, and 6 bases lay outside the gene matches. CDR3 region: CASTMGRVETQYF. CDR3 in DNA: TGTGCCAGCACTATGGGGAGGGTAGAGACCCAGTACTTC.

This clonotype was seen a handful of times. The CDR3: CASSLGQGYSIEQYF. CDR3 nucleotides: TGTGCCAGCAGCTTAGGACAGGGTTATTCAATCGAGCAGTACTTC. The genes are TRBV11-3 and TRBJ2-7, with TRBD1 identical over 7 bases. CDR3 size: 15 residues. The germline V gene encodes CDR1 SGHNT and CDR2 YENEEA. The junction had 9 bases not matched to a gene; V was cut back by 1 base and J by 6 bases. The variable domain in full, completed from reference TRBV11-3 and TRBJ2-7, reads EAGVVQSPRYKIIEKKQPVAFWCNPISGHNTLYWYLQNLGQGPELLIRYENEEAVDDSQLPKDRFSAERLKGVDSTLKIQPAELGDSAVYLCASSLGQGYSIEQYFGPGTRLTVT.

This chain joins TRBV7-9 and TRBJ2-1; D unclear. The CDR3 is made up of 13 amino acids. The germline V and J ends were trimmed by 1 base and 6 bases, with 7 bases remaining between them. Germline V gives CDR1 SEHNR, CDR2 FQNEAQ (reference sequence). The CDR3 sequence: CASSLVRINEQFF. The CDR3 DNA sequence: TGTGCCAGCAGCTTAGTTCGTATCAATGAGCAGTTCTTC.

A few counts support this clonotype. V usage is TRBV9 and J usage is TRBJ1-1, with D maybe TRBD1 (6 bases). Germline V gene lookup returns CDR1 SGDLS and CDR2 YYNGEE. V dropped 5 bases and J dropped 0 bases, with 11 bases sitting between them. The CDR3 is 14 residues long. CDR3 loop: CASSPQGMNTEAFF. The DNA for the CDR3 is TGTGCCAGCAGTCCACAGGGTATGAACACTGAAGCTTTCTTT.

This chain connects TRBV5-1 to TRBJ2-3; 10 nucleotides align to TRBD2. The germline gives CDR1 SGHRS, CDR2 YFSETQ. The trim removed 4 bases at V and 2 bases at J, leaving 10 bases unmatched. This CDR3 has 17 amino acids. The CDR3 here is CASSHGGLAASTDTQYF. The CDR3 DNA sequence: TGCGCCAGCAGCCATGGTGGACTAGCGGCCTCCACAGATACGCAGTATTTT.

CDR3 sequence reads: CASSQVGQGPPGYGYTF. CDR3 nucleotides: TGCGCCAGCAGCCAAGTTGGACAGGGGCCTCCTGGCTATGGCTACACCTTC. The chain couples TRBV4-1 to TRBJ1-2; 9 bases map to TRBD1. The CDR3 covers 17 residues. Trimming removed 1 base from V and 4 bases from J; junction bases left unmatched: 10. CDR1 and CDR2 (germline): MGHRA, YSYEKL.

In this sample, this clonotype turned up a few times. This sequence joins TRBV9 and TRBJ1-1; D remains ambiguous. The CDR3 loop spans 14 amino acids. Germline CDR1 SGDLS, CDR2 YYNGEE. Trimming shortened V by 4 bases and J by 4 bases, and 14 bases separated the two germline ends. The chain's CDR3 is CASSPGGSSTEAFF. DNA of the CDR3: TGTGCCAGCAGCCCCGGTGGGTCTAGCACTGAAGCTTTCTTT.

This clonotype was counted between two and nine times. The V gene is TRBV13, the J gene TRBJ2-1, with TRBD1 matching over 7 bases. This CDR3 contains 12 residues. With V trimmed by 11 bases and J by 7 bases, 8 bases remained unmatched. Germline V gene sequence: CDR1 PRHDT, CDR2 FYEKMQ (reference sequence). In DNA, the CDR3 is TGTGCCTCAAGACAGGGCAGAAATGAGCAGTTCTTC. Residues: CASRQGRNEQFF.

The rearrangement joins TRBV5-8 to TRBJ2-2; TRBD1 matches at 9 bases. Germline V CDR1 and CDR2: SGHTS, YDEGEE. This CDR3 has 16 residues. V was clipped by 4 bases and J by 4 bases; unmatched bases: 8. DNA of the CDR3: TGTGCCAGCAGCCTCCGGGACAGGGCCTTCACCGGGGAGCTGTTTTTT. Translated: CASSLRDRAFTGELFF.

This clonotype was counted between two and nine times. This sequence joins TRBV6-1 and TRBJ2-5; no firm D call. Germline values: CDR1 MNHNS, CDR2 SASEGT. V was pared by 1 base and J by 5 bases, with 14 bases between. The CDR3 has 15 amino acids. The CDR3 region has the DNA TGTGCCAGCAGTGAAGTTGTTGGTGTCGGGGAGACCCAGTACTTC. Its translation is CASSEVVGVGETQYF.

A few counts support this clonotype. The rearrangement links TRBV20-1 to TRBJ2-3; D unclear. V gave up 6 bases and J gave up 0 bases, with 13 bases separating them. CDR3 size: 14 residues. In germline, CDR1 is DFQATT, CDR2 SNEGSKA (reference sequence). The CDR3 DNA reads as TGCAGTGCATCCCGCAGATCTAGCACAGATACGCAGTATTTT. Residues: CSASRRSSTDTQYF.

V gene TRBV6-5 combines with J gene TRBJ2-3, with 9 positions matching TRBD2. This CDR3 is 16 amino acids long. CDR1 is MNHEY, CDR2 SVGAGI, per germline. The ends lost 3 bases at V and 1 base at J; junction bases unmatched: 5. The DNA of the CDR3 is TGTGCCAGCAGTTATGCGGGAGGGCCAGGCACAGATACGCAGTATTTT. Translated: CASSYAGGPGTDTQYF.